What follows is one T cell receptor beta chain and its context. The target of this receptor is not known. The sample holds no much larger clone one base away, and base qualities are not on file. The data stem from a study of blood T cell repertoires in COVID-19 (dated by TCRdb to 2018 to 2020). Study-level background: Collaborator samples came from the United States, Italy and Spain and covered acute and convalescent phases of COVID-19. The material from the prospective study consisted of cDNA or gDNA derived from T cells, B-cell-depleted T cells, or PBMCs. The repertoires were released in a freely available public database intended as a resource for research on the immune response to SARS-CoV-2. Deeply sampled blood TCRbeta repertoires from subjects exposed to, actively infected with, or recovered from COVID-19 were included in the dataset. The sample metadata nearly always contained a de-identified subject ID, COVID-19 status, age in years and sex. Where HLA class I and class II types were available, the types were taken from metadata supplied by the sample provider, not from assay-based typing. Samples were obtained from the ongoing ImmuneRACE study (first 160 participants) and from about 1,300 subjects provided by 6 global collaborators.

Whole blood was collected in K2EDTA tubes by collaborating institutions according to the institutions' own protocols. Collaborator samples were shipped for TCRbeta analysis as frozen whole blood, isolated PBMCs, or DNA extracted from either sample type. The germline V gene gives CDR1 as SGHTA and CDR2 as FQGNSA. The germline ends are 9 bases apart after V is trimmed by 2 bases and J by 5 bases. From the cysteine up to the phenylalanine, the CDR3 has a length of 14 residues. CDR3 DNA only is kept here, 42 bases in frame from base 1. TCRbeta CDR3 regions were amplified from genomic DNA by means of the immunoSEQ Assay, a bias-controlled multiplex PCR. Per the source publication's procedure: The number of nucleated cells in each sample was estimated by amplification of reference gene primers within the assay. To quantify the absolute abundance of each unique TCRbeta CDR3 rearrangement, sequence reads were collapsed and filtered. Productive Simpson clonality was computed per sample as the square root of Simpson's diversity index over productive rearrangements. TCRdb stores this immuneACCESS table with in-frame sequences only. Part of the clones is absent; in the studies checked, under half of the shortfall reflects unresolved V genes, and no reason is known for the rest. V, J and clone size derive from that table, while D and trimming were established from the DNA sequence. Here the sample has some 38,000 clones; 80% to 90% occur a single time. Of the sample, around 20% is held by the ten largest clones.

What the study reported, not specific to this receptor: The quantity of clinical and demographic metadata differed by source and by participant and was supplied without curation.

The TCR comes from a man in his 70s with acute or convalescent COVID-19. The chain was built from TRBV7-2 and TRBJ1-4; the D segment could be TRBD1, given 6 matching bases. The sequencing sample was made of peripheral blood. For the CDR3, the sequence is CASSLLGANEKLFF. The nucleotide sequence is TGTGCCAGCAGCTTACTGGGGGCGAATGAAAAACTGTTTTTT.